Here is one TCR beta chain with its context. The antigen this receptor binds is unknown. Base qualities are not recorded, but no much larger clone differs from it by a single base. Trimming removed 2 bases from V and 5 bases from J; the gene matches leave 12 bases unexplained. The germline V gene provides CDR1 ENHRY and CDR2 SYGVKD. Measured from the cysteine to the phenylalanine, the CDR3 is 18 residues long. Only CDR3 DNA is held: 54 bases, read in frame from base 1. The time point tag for this specimen amounts to: 100 days after allo-HCT. Blood samples were obtained from recipients approximately 28 days before transplant and at days 30, 100 and 180 after transplant. Nuclei Lysis Solution was used to extract genomic DNA from fresh or cryopreserved unfractionated peripheral blood mononuclear cells. The data stem from a study of T cell clonotyping in hematopoietic cell transplantation (dated by TCRdb to the early 2020s). Regarding the complete study: A total of around 140 blood samples were collected in the study from about 40 consecutive transplant recipients and their related donors. Patient recruitment ran from late 2015 to early 2017, and follow-up continued until September 2020 or death.

TCR beta CDR3 regions were amplified from genomic DNA with the immunoSEQ assay, a bias-controlled multiplex PCR using V- and J-specific primers. In a second PCR step, a proprietary barcode and Illumina adapter sequences were attached to the CDR3 amplicons. An Illumina MiSeq instrument was used for sequencing of the CDR3 libraries. Turning to the authors' computational methods: immunoSEQ Analyzer 3.0 was used for export and quality control, with R Bioconductor and Immunarch used for downstream analyses. Repertoire metrics were calculated using only productive rearrangements within the normalized downsampled data set. In the normalized cohort, a clonotype counted as pathologically expanded if the clonotype was larger than 5 templates. Repertoire diversity was measured with the Inverse Simpson Index. To capture all clonotypes, CMV-specificity analyses were performed on the non-normalized data set. TCRdb obtained this table from immuneACCESS and retained in-frame rearrangements with V and J assigned. These tables miss some clones; where compared with another copy, unresolved V genes account for less than half of the shortfall, and the remainder is unexplained. The DNA gave D and trimming, while V, J and clone size come from that table. In all, the sample holds 3,500 to 4,500 clones, and around 70% of those were seen once. The leading ten clones occupy less than 10% of the sample.

General study outcomes and caveats: Only a small fraction of recipient repertoires overlapped donor repertoires, with over 95% appearing de novo at the given depth. Inverse Simpson Index values from donors and from recipients before transplant predicted broader TCR repertoire diversity after transplant. After transplant, TCR diversity in recipients dropped, and pathologically expanded clonotypes increased progressively from day 30 to day 180. The sample size was limited, and because cells were not sorted, the contributions of CD4 and CD8 repertoires could not be separated.

The specimen comprised PBMCs, sampled 100 days after allogeneic stem cell transplant. The sequence came from a male patient aged 55 to 70 who had an allogeneic stem cell transplant, so the T cells may come from the graft donor. Some clones in this sample may be carry-over from other donors' samples. The chain was built from TRBV10-3 and TRBJ2-5; TRBD1 agrees with 12 junctional bases. The bases are TGTGCCATCAGTGAGCTACCCGGGACAGGGGGCGGAAAGGAGACCCAGTACTTC. It encodes CAISELPGTGGGKETQYF.